These 11 T cell receptor beta chains originate from one sample sequenced in a study of cytomegalovirus exposure and HLA in healthy donors. Researchers ran the PCR with 60 Vbeta and 13 Jbeta primers. Repertoires were generated with immunoSEQ multiplex PCR, while TCRdb's copy carries only in-frame clones and drops some. The repertoire table contains just over 40,000 clones. The sample taken for sequencing was PBMCs. These receptors all come from a man under 40 in good health and CMV-seronegative.

The chain employs TRBV7-2 and TRBJ1-3; unclear D gene. The V gene's germline CDR1 is SGHTA and CDR2 FQGNSA. The V end was cut by 0 bases, the J end by 0 bases, with 6 bases between. The CDR3 extends over 15 amino acids. The DNA of the CDR3 is TGTGCCAGCAGCTTAGCTACTGACTCTGGAAACACCATATATTTT. Translation gives CASSLATDSGNTIYF.

The J gene is TRBJ2-7, the V gene TRBV4-2; D is unresolved. The germline gives CDR1 LGHNA, CDR2 YNFKEQ. Trimming removed 0 bases from V and 1 base from J, with 10 bases in between. CDR3 length equals 15 residues. In DNA form, the CDR3 reads TGTGCCAGCAGCCAAGATCCAGGTCTTTCCTACGAGCAGTACTTC. It translates to CASSQDPGLSYEQYF.

The chain combines TRBV2 with TRBJ1-2, with 7 bases lining up with TRBD1. The germline V gene encodes CDR1 SNHLY and CDR2 FYNNEI. CDR3 size: 15 residues. Trimming at V came to 2 bases and at J to 0 bases, leaving 3 bases not matched to a gene. In nucleotides, the CDR3 is TGTGCCAGCAGTGAATACAGGGGTTCTAACTATGGCTACACCTTC. Its translation is CASSEYRGSNYGYTF.

The chain joins TRBV5-4 to TRBJ1-2; tentative D call: TRBD1 (5 bases). The V end was cut by 2 bases, the J end by 4 bases, with 12 bases between. Germline assignment: CDR1 SGHNT and CDR2 YYREEE (reference sequence). The CDR3 extends over 14 amino acids. The CDR3 is CASSFRQRTYGYTF. CDR3 nucleotides: TGTGCCAGCAGCTTTCGACAGCGAACCTATGGCTACACCTTC.

Turning to this clone: Other DNA sequences in this sample translate to the same CDR3. The gene calls are TRBV18 and TRBJ1-2; D might be TRBD1 (6 bases). V lost 3 bases to trimming and J lost 2 bases, with 16 bases between them. The CDR3 has 16 amino acids. CDR1 and CDR2 (germline): KGHSH, LQKENI. The CDR3 is CASSPRDIPLNYGYTF. DNA for the CDR3: TGTGCCAGCTCACCGAGGGACATCCCATTAAACTATGGCTACACCTTC.

V is TRBV5-5 and J is TRBJ1-4; 7 bases are shared with TRBD1. Germline assignment: CDR1 SGHKS and CDR2 YYEKEE (reference sequence). Trimming took 0 bases from V and 8 from J; bases not matched to a gene: 7. The CDR3 runs to 15 residues. CDR3 nucleotides: TGTGCCAGCAGCTTGGAGCGACAGGGACGCGAAAAACTGTTTTTT. As protein: CASSLERQGREKLFF.

The rearrangement uses TRBV7-9 and TRBJ2-5, with 10 bases matching TRBD2. This CDR3 has 14 amino acids. V dropped 5 bases and J dropped 1; count of bases not matched to a gene: 1. The germline V gene has CDR1 SEHNR and CDR2 FQNEAQ (reference sequence). The CDR3, as DNA: TGTGCCAGCAGCCGGACTAGCGGCCAAGAGACCCAGTACTTC. Protein: CASSRTSGQETQYF.

V is TRBV19 and J is TRBJ2-2; no clear D gene. Germline CDR1 LNHDA, CDR2 SQIVND (reference sequence). V was pared by 3 bases and J by 6 bases, with 11 bases between. The CDR3 runs 14 residues. In DNA form, the CDR3 reads TGTGCCAGTAGTATCCAGGTGGTGCCCGGGGAGCTGTTTTTT. Its translation is CASSIQVVPGELFF.

On this clone itself: An end of the junction does not agree with germline; a read error may underlie this. The rearrangement links TRBV4-1 to TRBJ1-1, with 7 bases that match TRBD1. Germline CDR1 is MGHRA and CDR2 is YSYEKL. The CDR3 totals 14 residues. CDR3 in DNA: TGCGCCAGCAGCCAAGAACAGGGGAACCCTGAAGCTTTCTTT. It yields the protein CASSQEQGNPEAFF.

This chain connects TRBV6-5 to TRBJ2-2; TRBD1 aligns across 11 bases. Trimming removed 6 bases from V and 3 bases from J; junction bases left unmatched: 3. The CDR3 loop spans 15 amino acids. The germline V gene encodes CDR1 MNHEY and CDR2 SVGAGI. This CDR3 reads CASRRTGGDTGELFF. The CDR3 region has the DNA TGTGCCAGCAGAAGGACAGGGGGCGACACCGGGGAGCTGTTTTTT.

The chain joins TRBV29-1 to TRBJ2-7; a weak D match, TRBD1 (6 bases). The ends were cut back, 5 bases at V and 5 bases at J, with 13 bases in the middle. There are 12 residues in the CDR3. The germline V gene encodes CDR1 SQVTM and CDR2 ANQGSEA. The CDR3, as DNA: TGCAGCGTTAAGGACAGTCTCCACGAGCAGTACTTC. Encoded protein: CSVKDSLHEQYF.